The 27 T cell receptor beta chains listed next were all sequenced from one sample in a study of cytomegalovirus exposure and HLA in healthy donors (dated by TCRdb to 2015 to 2018). The library was made by the immunoSEQ multiplex PCR assay. For the multiplex PCR, a mixture combining 60 forward primers for TCR Vbeta segments and 13 reverse primers for TCR Jbeta segments was used. This immuneACCESS table, as held by TCRdb, lists in-frame sequences with V and J called but not all clones. Of the missing ones, under half trace to an unresolved V gene in checked studies; the others have no known cause. For this sample the table gives about 150,000 clones, of which around 79% were detected only once. The ten largest clones take up around 1.5% of the sample. The sequencing input was PBMCs. These receptors were taken from a man younger than 35 in good health and CMV-seronegative.

This chain links TRBV9 with TRBJ1-2; D not certain. The CDR3 has 14 amino acids. CDR1 SGDLS and CDR2 YYNGEE come from the germline V gene. V lost 3 bases and J 3 bases, leaving 12 bases between the germline ends. CDR3 nucleotides: TGTGCCAGCAGCGGGAGCAACCGGGACTATGGCTACACCTTC. Translation: CASSGSNRDYGYTF.

This clone was counted a few times. The chain has TRBV9 and TRBJ2-7; 9 bases line up with TRBD2. Germline assignment: CDR1 SGDLS and CDR2 YYNGEE. V lost 0 bases, J lost 2 bases, and 3 bases stayed unmatched. CDR3 length: 15 amino acids. CDR3 in DNA: TGTGCCAGCAGCGTAGGTAGCGGGAGCACCTACGAGCAGTACTTC. Residues: CASSVGSGSTYEQYF.

This chain links TRBV28 with TRBJ1-1; no firm D call. The CDR3 runs to 16 residues. Trimming pared 5 bases from V and 0 bases from J, leaving 16 bases between. Germline V CDR1 and CDR2: MDHEN, SYDVKM. The CDR3 loop reads CASSLHPGLMNTEAFF. The CDR3 DNA reads TGTGCCAGCAGTCTCCACCCTGGCCTCATGAACACTGAAGCTTTCTTT.

The rearrangement joins TRBV20-1 to TRBJ2-1; D gene unclear. Germline CDR1 DFQATT, CDR2 SNEGSKA (reference sequence). This CDR3 region has 11 residues. With 6 bases removed from V and 8 bases from J, the gap between germline ends came to 11 bases. The CDR3 sequence: CSAPDWDEQFF. The CDR3 nucleotides are TGCAGTGCCCCCGACTGGGATGAGCAGTTCTTC.

This clone was picked up a small number of times. This chain uses TRBV27 with TRBJ2-1; D is perhaps TRBD2 (7 bases). Trimming left V 8 bases short and J 5 bases short, with 19 bases between. The CDR3 is 15 amino acids. Germline-derived CDR1 and CDR2 are MNHEY and SMNVEV (reference sequence). CDR3 loop: CASATWGGADNEQFF. CDR3 coding DNA: TGTGCCAGCGCTACCTGGGGGGGCGCGGACAATGAGCAGTTCTTC.

The chain couples TRBV19 to TRBJ1-4; 8 bases map to TRBD1. This CDR3 comprises 14 residues. Germline-derived CDR1 and CDR2 are LNHDA and SQIVND (reference sequence). Germline trimming cut 5 bases from V and 7 bases from J; bases unmatched to any gene: 6. The CDR3 DNA reads as TGTGCCAGTAGTCCGGACAGGGACGGTGAAAAACTGTTTTTT. Amino acid sequence: CASSPDRDGEKLFF.

This clone came up a few times. The chain combines TRBV2 with TRBJ2-3; D perhaps matches TRBD2 (6 bases). This CDR3 contains 19 residues. Looked up from germline, CDR1 is SNHLY and CDR2 is FYNNEI. V lost 0 bases, J lost 4 bases, and 23 bases lay in between. The CDR3 reads CASSEALMERERGADTQYF. The DNA for the CDR3 is TGTGCCAGCAGTGAAGCCCTAATGGAACGGGAGAGGGGAGCAGATACGCAGTATTTT.

This chain connects TRBV7-2 to TRBJ2-1, with 10 bases that match TRBD2. Germline V CDR1 and CDR2: SGHTA, FQGNSA. This CDR3 has 16 residues. With V trimmed by 0 bases and J by 3 bases, 2 bases remained unmatched. DNA for the CDR3: TGTGCCAGCAGCTTAGCCTCTAGCGGGAGCTACAATGAGCAGTTCTTC. Translating gives CASSLASSGSYNEQFF.

The chain is built from TRBV2 and TRBJ2-7, with 7 bases identical to TRBD2. J gave up 3 bases and V 6 bases, and 20 bases lay outside the gene matches. The CDR3 has 18 residues. Germline loops: CDR1 SNHLY, CDR2 FYNNEI. DNA for the CDR3: TGTGCCAGCAGCGGACTAGTCCCCACGCTCACGCCAGGCTACGAGCAGTACTTC. Translating it yields CASSGLVPTLTPGYEQYF. Full variable domain (rest looked up from reference TRBV2 and TRBJ2-7): EPEVTQTPSHQVTQMGQEVILRCVPISNHLYFYWYRQILGQKVEFLVSFYNNEISEKSEIFDDQFSVERPDGSNFTLKIRSTKLEDSAMYFCASSGLVPTLTPGYEQYFGPGTRLTVT.

The J gene is TRBJ2-7, the V gene TRBV19, with 7 bases aligning to TRBD2. This CDR3 is 14 amino acids long. Germline loops: CDR1 LNHDA, CDR2 SQIVND (reference sequence). J was trimmed by 2 bases and V by 8 bases; bases with no gene match: 9. The CDR3 here is CASGPAGRTYEQYF. The CDR3, as DNA: TGTGCCAGTGGGCCAGCGGGACGTACCTACGAGCAGTACTTC.

The chain couples TRBV25-1 to TRBJ2-5; 8 nucleotides match TRBD2. V lost 2 bases to trimming and J lost 2 bases; unmatched junction nucleotides: 7. Per the germline V gene, CDR1 is MGHDK and CDR2 is SYGVNS. The CDR3 runs to 16 residues. CDR3 DNA sequence: TGTGCCAGCAGTGAAAGGGGTTCTAGCGGGCAAGAGACCCAGTACTTC. It is translated as CASSERGSSGQETQYF.

V and J are TRBV28 and TRBJ2-7, with 8 bases aligning to TRBD2. After removal of 7 bases from V and 4 bases from J, the junction contained 6 bases not matched to a gene. Germline-derived CDR1 and CDR2 are MDHEN and SYDVKM. This CDR3 spans 13 amino acids. In DNA form, the CDR3 reads TGTGCCAGCACCGGGAGGGCGACGTACGAGCAGTACTTC. This codes for CASTGRATYEQYF.

The chain employs TRBV7-9 and TRBJ2-1, with unresolved D. Germline-derived CDR1 and CDR2 are SEHNR and FQNEAQ (reference sequence). V shed 5 bases and J shed 7 bases, with 9 bases lying between them. The CDR3 is made up of 12 amino acids. The CDR3 coding sequence is TGTGCCAGCAGCCCCCAAGCAAATGAGCAGTTCTTC. It specifies CASSPQANEQFF.

This chain links TRBV27 with TRBJ2-1; D is perhaps TRBD2 (5 bases). CDR3 length: 16 amino acids. CDR1 is MNHEY and CDR2 is SMNVEV in the germline V gene (reference sequence). Trimming took 2 bases from V and 0 from J, leaving 11 bases between them. CDR3 sequence: CASSLAGLSSYNEQFF. As DNA, the CDR3 is TGTGCCAGCAGTTTAGCGGGCCTGAGCTCCTACAATGAGCAGTTCTTC.

The chain uses TRBV19 and TRBJ2-1; unclear D gene. Germline-derived CDR1 and CDR2 are LNHDA and SQIVND (reference sequence). The CDR3 is 12 residues long. V was cut by 4 bases and J by 7 bases, with 8 bases left in between. The CDR3 region is CASSTQVNEQFF. The CDR3 DNA reads TGTGCCAGTAGTACTCAGGTTAATGAGCAGTTCTTC.

This clone was seen a handful of times. The J gene is TRBJ2-2, the V gene TRBV13, with D possibly TRBD2 on 6 matching bases. The length of the CDR3 is 14 residues. V dropped 7 bases and J dropped 5 bases, with 14 bases sitting between them. Germline CDR1 and CDR2: PRHDT and FYEKMQ (reference sequence). CDR3 protein: CASNPNRGTGELFF. The CDR3 DNA follows: TGTGCCAGCAACCCGAACCGGGGGACCGGGGAGCTGTTTTTT.

The rearrangement links TRBV27 to TRBJ2-1; D might be TRBD2 (6 bases). The germline gives CDR1 MNHEY, CDR2 SMNVEV (reference sequence). The CDR3 has 17 residues. The V and J ends lost 5 bases and 6 bases respectively, with 23 bases between them. CDR3 coding DNA: TGTGCCAGCAGTCCCCAAGGAGGGGACTCTGCCACCAATGAGCAGTTCTTC. It specifies CASSPQGGDSATNEQFF.

The chain joins TRBV5-1 to TRBJ2-1; 13 bases are shared with TRBD2. Per germline, CDR1 SGHRS and CDR2 YFSETQ. The CDR3 contains 16 residues. The V segment lost 4 bases and the J segment 7 bases; nucleotides outside the gene matches: 8. CDR3 sequence reads: CASSGLGLAGVNEQFF. CDR3 bases: TGCGCCAGCAGCGGCCTCGGACTAGCGGGAGTTAATGAGCAGTTCTTC.

The CDR3 sequence is CASSATLAVPPYEQYF. As DNA, the CDR3 is TGTGCCAGCAGCGCTACCCTAGCGGTCCCCCCCTACGAGCAGTACTTC. V and J are TRBV28 and TRBJ2-7, with TRBD2 matching 7 bases. V was clipped by 6 bases and J by 2 bases; unmatched bases: 13. Germline CDR1 is MDHEN and CDR2 is SYDVKM. This CDR3 is built from 16 residues.

The chain has TRBV28 and TRBJ2-1, with 8 bases that match TRBD2. The CDR3 sequence is 16 residues long. The V segment lost 4 bases and the J segment 7 bases; nucleotides outside the gene matches: 12. CDR1 and CDR2 (germline): MDHEN, SYDVKM. The CDR3: CASSSPMVAGKNEQFF. The DNA of the CDR3 is TGTGCCAGCAGTTCCCCTATGGTAGCGGGAAAGAATGAGCAGTTCTTC.

The chain joins TRBV10-3 to TRBJ2-3; TRBD1 matches at 7 bases. The trim removed 3 bases at V and 6 bases at J, leaving 9 bases unmatched. The CDR3 spans 15 residues. CDR1 and CDR2 from the germline V gene are ENHRY and SYGVKD. CDR3 bases: TGTGCCATCAGTGAAGGACAGGTTCATTCGGATACGCAGTATTTT. Translation gives CAISEGQVHSDTQYF.

The rearrangement links TRBV7-9 to TRBJ2-2; unclear D gene. Germline lookup yields CDR1 SEHNR and CDR2 FQNEAQ (reference sequence). The CDR3 is 12 amino acids. Trimming stripped 5 bases from V and 6 bases from J, with 7 bases between. The CDR3 sequence is CASSDTSGELFF. In nucleotides, the CDR3 is TGTGCCAGCAGCGACACTTCCGGGGAGCTGTTTTTT.

The gene calls are TRBV6-5 and TRBJ2-3, with a possible D match to TRBD1 (6 bases). V was shortened by 6 bases and J by 4 bases, with 14 bases between the two germline ends. The CDR3 totals 14 residues. The germline V gene has CDR1 MNHEY and CDR2 SVGAGI. The CDR3 coding sequence is TGTGCCAGCAGCCCGACAGGCCCGGCAGATACGCAGTATTTT. This encodes CASSPTGPADTQYF.

The CDR3 sequence: CASSITGTTDNSPLHF. The CDR3 nucleotides read TGTGCCAGTAGTATAACGGGGACAACGGATAATTCACCCCTCCACTTT. This chain links TRBV19 with TRBJ1-6; possibly TRBD1 for D (6 bases). Trimming removed 2 bases at V and 5 bases at J, with 13 bases between. CDR3 length equals 16 residues. CDR1 is LNHDA and CDR2 is SQIVND in the germline V gene (reference sequence).

The chain joins TRBV5-6 to TRBJ2-7, with TRBD1 matching 7 bases. The V and J ends lost 7 bases and 2 bases, in that order; junction bases with no gene match: 12. The CDR3 is 15 residues long. The V gene's germline CDR1 is SGHDT and CDR2 YYEEEE. The CDR3 DNA reads as TGTGCCAGCCTCCCCAGGGGGTCCAGCGCCTACGAGCAGTACTTC. Residues: CASLPRGSSAYEQYF.

The chain carries TRBV4-3 and TRBJ2-5; 7 nucleotides line up with TRBD2. The CDR3 is 18 residues long. From germline, CDR1 is LGHNA and CDR2 YSLEER. Losses at the gene ends were 0 bases for V and 5 bases for J; bases not matched to a gene: 15. CDR3 DNA sequence: TGCGCCAGCAGCCAAGAAGGTCCGTCGGGGCACGGGGGGGAGACCCAGTACTTC. This sequence encodes CASSQEGPSGHGGETQYF.

This chain uses TRBV5-6 with TRBJ2-7, with D possibly matching TRBD1 (6 bases). Trimming stripped 4 bases from V and 6 bases from J, with 17 bases between. The CDR3 sequence is 14 residues long. The germline V gene encodes CDR1 SGHDT and CDR2 YYEEEE. The CDR3 spells CASSPRQVRAEQYF. Written as DNA, the CDR3 is TGTGCCAGCAGCCCCCGACAGGTTCGTGCCGAGCAGTACTTC. The variable domain in full, with the rest retrieved from reference TRBV5-6 and TRBJ2-7, is DAGVTQSPTHLIKTRGQQVTLRCSPKSGHDTVSWYQQALGQGPQFIFQYYEEEERQRGNFPDRFSGHQFPNYSSELNVNALLLGDSALYLCASSPRQVRAEQYFGPGTRLTVT.